One sample yielded the 21 T cell receptor beta chains listed below, sequenced in a study of T-cell memory formation after mild COVID-19. MiXCR was run by TCRdb on the 5' RACE reads, yielding one entry per CDR3 protein. The sample lists 350,000 or so distinct CDR3 sequences; under 15% were seen once. Material: PBMCs or a T cell subset sorted from them (not recorded which). These receptors all come from a man younger than 35 who had mild COVID-19 (a few samples of this study predate the infection). Cell type and time point are not known.

A few counts support this clonotype. The chain has TRBV9 and TRBJ2-3; 12 bases map to TRBD2. This CDR3 has 17 residues. The ends lost 0 bases at V and 7 bases at J; junction bases unmatched: 9. Germline assignment: CDR1 SGDLS and CDR2 YYNGEE. This CDR3 reads CASSVASSGGARHTQYF. CDR3 DNA sequence: TGTGCCAGCAGCGTAGCTTCTAGCGGGGGGGCCCGGCATACGCAGTATTTT.

Only a few counts were recorded for this clonotype. The gene calls are TRBV5-6 and TRBJ2-3; TRBD1 is a possible D gene (6 bases). Germline CDR1 reads SGHDT; CDR2 reads YYEEEE. This CDR3 has 14 amino acids. V lost 2 bases, J lost 4 bases, and 11 bases lay in between. CDR3 sequence reads: CASSFSQGSDTQYF. In DNA form, the CDR3 reads TGTGCCAGCAGCTTTTCTCAGGGGTCAGATACGCAGTATTTT.

The chain has TRBV2 and TRBJ1-2; maybe TRBD1 (6 bases). Germline-derived CDR1 and CDR2 are SNHLY and FYNNEI. The ends were cut back, 6 bases at V and 8 bases at J, with 16 bases in the middle. The CDR3 has 13 amino acids. The CDR3 DNA follows: TGTGCCAGCAGGCCTACTCAAGGGGGAGGCTACACCTTC. It is translated as CASRPTQGGGYTF.

V usage is TRBV24-1 and J usage is TRBJ2-1; 8 nucleotides agree with TRBD1. CDR1 is KGHDR and CDR2 is SFDVKD in the germline V gene. The CDR3 has 16 amino acids. Trimming at V came to 4 bases and at J to 2 bases, leaving 6 bases not matched to a gene. As DNA, the CDR3 is TGTGCCACCAGTGACAGCTCAGGGGGCGCCTACAATGAGCAGTTCTTC. Translated: CATSDSSGGAYNEQFF.

The chain is built from TRBV6-4 and TRBJ2-3, with 10 bases fitting TRBD2. The V gene end was trimmed by 3 bases and the J gene end by 4 bases; junction bases not matched to a gene: 7. The V gene's germline CDR1 is MRHNA and CDR2 SNTAGT. CDR3 size: 16 residues. CDR3 protein: CASSESGGAGADTQYF. The DNA for the CDR3 is TGTGCCAGCAGTGAGAGCGGGGGGGCCGGGGCAGATACGCAGTATTTT.

The chain uses TRBV7-9 and TRBJ2-5; D is possibly TRBD1 or TRBD2 (6 bases each). The CDR3 length is 17 residues. The germline V gene has CDR1 SEHNR and CDR2 FQNEAQ (reference sequence). Deletions cut 5 bases from V and 2 bases from J, with 21 bases between. CDR3 amino acids: CASSPGAGRRWQETQYF. The CDR3, as DNA: TGTGCCAGCAGCCCGGGGGCAGGGCGGCGGTGGCAAGAGACCCAGTACTTC.

The sample holds many counts of this clonotype. This chain joins TRBV7-3 and TRBJ2-2, with 9 bases matching TRBD2. Germline CDR1 reads SGHTA; CDR2 reads FQGTGA. With 1 base clipped from V and 2 bases from J, the junction kept 14 bases outside the gene matches. There are 20 residues in the CDR3. The CDR3 here is CASSLRLSFSGGHNTGELFF. DNA of the CDR3: TGTGCCAGCAGCTTAAGGCTCTCCTTTAGCGGGGGACACAACACCGGGGAGCTGTTTTTT.

This clonotype was detected a few times. The J gene is TRBJ2-7, the V gene TRBV15, with TRBD2 as a possible D gene (6 bases). The CDR3 is 17 amino acids. Germline lookup yields CDR1 LNHNV and CDR2 YYDKDF (reference sequence). V was shortened by 3 bases and J by 2 bases, with 20 bases between the two germline ends. For the CDR3, the DNA is TGTGCCACCAGCAGGTATTTTCAGCGGGCCCTTGCCTACGAGCAGTACTTC. Amino acids: CATSRYFQRALAYEQYF.

This clonotype was seen a handful of times. The chain joins TRBV19 to TRBJ1-2, with D perhaps matching TRBD1 (5 bases). V dropped 5 bases and J dropped 4 bases, with 14 bases sitting between them. The CDR3 has 14 residues. Germline values: CDR1 LNHDA, CDR2 SQIVND (reference sequence). The DNA for the CDR3 is TGTGCCAGTAGTCCGGACAAGTCTACCTATGGCTACACCTTC. Translated, it gives CASSPDKSTYGYTF.

This clonotype has a handful of counts. This chain uses TRBV7-2 with TRBJ2-7; TRBD2 agrees at 10 bases. CDR1 and CDR2 from the germline V gene are SGHTA and FQGNSA. The junction had 10 bases not matched to a gene; V was cut back by 6 bases and J by 5 bases. This CDR3 region has 15 residues. DNA for the CDR3: TGTGCCAGCAGTACCGGGACTAGCGAACCCAACGAGCAGTACTTC. Its protein is CASSTGTSEPNEQYF. Full variable domain (outside the CDR3, taken from reference TRBV7-2 and TRBJ2-7): GAGVSQSPSNKVTEKGKDVELRCDPISGHTALYWYRQSLGQGLEFLIYFQGNSAPDKSGLPSDRFSAERTGGSVSTLTIQRTQQEDSAVYLCASSTGTSEPNEQYFGPGTRLTVT.

This clonotype has just a few counts. The CDR3 sequence: CASNRIAGGSTDTQYF. The CDR3 bases are TGTGCCAGCAACAGAATAGCGGGGGGATCCACAGATACGCAGTATTTT. The chain has TRBV9 and TRBJ2-3; 10 bases line up with TRBD2. After removal of 6 bases from V and 2 bases from J, the junction contained 9 bases not matched to a gene. The germline V gene has CDR1 SGDLS and CDR2 YYNGEE. The CDR3 is made up of 16 amino acids. The full variable domain, completed using reference TRBV9 and TRBJ2-3, is DSGVTQTPKHLITATGQRVTLRCSPRSGDLSVYWYQQSLDQGLQFLIQYYNGEERAKGNILERFSAQQFPDLHSELNLSSLELGDSALYFCASNRIAGGSTDTQYFGPGTRLTVL.

The sample holds a few counts of this clonotype. This sequence joins TRBV7-8 and TRBJ2-1; 9 nucleotides align to TRBD1. The CDR3 runs 15 residues. The trim removed 4 bases at V and 9 bases at J, leaving 10 bases unmatched. Germline V gene data show CDR1 as SGHVS and CDR2 as FQNEAQ. The CDR3: CASSSRDRALGEQFF. CDR3 nucleotide sequence: TGTGCCAGCAGCTCCCGGGACAGGGCCCTTGGTGAGCAGTTCTTC.

The chain recombines TRBV4-3 with TRBJ2-1; D is possibly TRBD2 (7 bases). The CDR3 extends over 17 amino acids. Germline CDR1 reads LGHNA; CDR2 reads YSLEER. V was shortened by 3 bases and J by 0 bases, with 15 bases between the two germline ends. CDR3 protein: CASSQGGRGGSYNEQFF. DNA for the CDR3: TGCGCCAGCAGCCAGGGGGGTAGGGGGGGCTCCTACAATGAGCAGTTCTTC.

The chain employs TRBV21-1 and TRBJ2-7; whether TRBD1, the table's D call, matches the DNA was not checked. TRBV21-1 is labeled a pseudogene. The CDR3 has 14 residues. DNA for the CDR3: TGTGCCAGCAGCCTCGGGACAGTCGCTTACGAGCAGTACGTC. It yields the protein CASSLGTVAYEQYV.

The rearrangement links TRBV20-1 to TRBJ2-7; TRBD1 is a possible D gene (6 bases). The CDR3 covers 14 residues. Deletions cut 1 base from V and 3 bases from J, with 13 bases between. The germline V gene has CDR1 DFQATT and CDR2 SNEGSKA (reference sequence). CDR3 bases: TGCAGTGCTAGAGGCCTGGGACAAGGCTACGAGCAGTACGTC. Amino acid sequence: CSARGLGQGYEQYV.

Only a few counts were recorded for this clonotype. J is TRBJ2-7 and V is TRBV12-3 or TRBV12-4, with D possibly being TRBD2 (6 bases). This CDR3 is 13 amino acids long. Trimming removed 4 bases at V and 2 bases at J, with 9 bases between. CDR3 protein: CASSYGRTYEQYF. The DNA of the CDR3 is TGTGCCAGCAGTTACGGGAGAACCTACGAGCAGTACTTC.

This clonotype was picked up many times. The chain has TRBV5-1 and TRBJ2-6; D is undetermined. V dropped 0 bases and J dropped 0 bases, with 7 bases sitting between them. The CDR3 spans 16 residues. Germline loops: CDR1 SGHRS, CDR2 YFSETQ. The CDR3 nucleotides read TGCGCCAGCAGCTTGGGACCCCTCTCTGGGGCCAACGTCCTGACTTTC. This encodes CASSLGPLSGANVLTF.

V gene TRBV12-3 or TRBV12-4 combines with J gene TRBJ2-7, with a tentative D call TRBD2 (6 bases). V was trimmed by 2 bases and J by 6 bases, leaving 11 bases between them. The CDR3 runs 13 residues. The CDR3, as DNA: TGTGCCAGCAGTTTAACGAGGGACTCCGAGCAGTACTTC. It is translated as CASSLTRDSEQYF.

The V and J genes are TRBV5-1 and TRBJ2-3; 9 bases are a match to TRBD2. V was clipped by 2 bases and J by 3 bases; unmatched bases: 4. The CDR3 is 15 amino acids. CDR1 SGHRS and CDR2 YFSETQ come from the germline V gene. The CDR3 bases are TGCGCCAGCAGCTTCTCAGCGGGGGGAACAGATACGCAGTATTTT. This sequence encodes CASSFSAGGTDTQYF.

The CDR3 spells CASSLDGTYSYNEQFF. The CDR3 DNA reads as TGTGCCAGCAGCTTAGATGGGACATACTCCTACAATGAGCAGTTCTTC. This rearrangement joins TRBV11-2 to TRBJ2-1; TRBD1 might be the D (6 bases). The germline V and J ends were trimmed by 0 bases and 0 bases, with 9 bases remaining between them. Germline CDR1 is SGHAT and CDR2 is FQNNGV. The CDR3 is made up of 16 amino acids.

This clonotype appeared a few times. V is TRBV29-1 and J is TRBJ2-7, with D unresolved. V was trimmed by 4 bases and J by 2 bases, leaving 9 bases between them. From germline, CDR1 is SQVTM and CDR2 ANQGSEA. The CDR3 covers 12 residues. The CDR3 DNA is TGCAGCGTTGGGCAGGCCCCCTACGAGCAGTACGTC. This codes for CSVGQAPYEQYV.